This T cell receptor beta chain was obtained from a study of STAT3 mutations in large granular lymphocyte leukemia. Study results and caveats: All newly emerging clones after therapy were STAT3 wild type. Treatment regimens differed across patients between samplings. Every T-LGLL patient had at least one immunodominant TCRbeta clonotype.

The protocol was immunoSEQ multiplex PCR, while the TCRdb copy is restricted to in-frame clones and leaves out a portion. There are more than 10,000 clones in the sample; 90% occur only once, and approximately 35% lies in the top ten. Note on this clone: What it recognizes is unknown.

Per the germline V gene, CDR1 is SEHNR and CDR2 is FQNEAQ (reference sequence). CDR3 length equals 13 residues. Trimming took off 1 base at V and 4 bases at J, with 5 bases between the two ends. V and J are TRBV7-9 and TRBJ1-3; no clear D. Sequenced sample: peripheral blood mononuclear cells. The origin of this receptor is a man in his forties with T-cell large granular lymphocyte leukemia. Some clones in this sample may be carry-over from other donors' samples. The CDR3 nucleotides read TGTGCCAGCAGCTTAGGGAGAGGAAACACCATATATTTT. Its protein is CASSLGRGNTIYF.